The 8 T cell receptor beta chains listed next were all sequenced from one sample in a study of T cell repertoires in cytomegalovirus infection (dated by TCRdb to the late 2010s). TCRdb lists the instrument as Illumina HiSeq 1500. TCRdb applied fastp at Q25 and MiXCR to the public reads, then kept only in-frame beta chains. Every distinct CDR3 protein forms one entry, paired with its most common genes and DNA. The sample has fewer than 200,000 distinct CDR3 sequences on record, roughly an eighth of them singletons. The ten largest clones add up to about a quarter of the sample. The specimen sequenced was PBMCs. The receptors come from a human donor in good health (CMV status not recorded). Some clones in this sample may be carry-over from other donors' samples.

This clonotype was seen a handful of times. The V and J genes are TRBV11-2 and TRBJ2-3, with D unresolved. V lost 10 bases and J lost 2, with 10 bases in between. Germline CDR1 reads SGHAT; CDR2 reads FQNNGV. The CDR3 has 12 amino acids. CDR3 DNA sequence: TGTGCCACCTCCGTGTACACAGATACGCAGTATTTT. Amino acids: CATSVYTDTQYF.

This clonotype was picked up many times. V usage is TRBV7-6 and J usage is TRBJ2-7; D is possibly TRBD1 (6 bases). This CDR3 comprises 14 residues. Trimming shortened V by 5 bases and J by 0 bases, and 11 bases separated the two germline ends. Germline V gene data show CDR1 as SGHVS and CDR2 as FNYEAQ. CDR3 sequence: CASSPRQASYEQYF. The CDR3 bases are TGTGCCAGCAGCCCACGACAGGCCTCCTACGAGCAGTACTTC.

This clonotype was detected a few times. The rearrangement uses TRBV6-5 and TRBJ1-2, with D unclear. CDR1 is MNHEY, CDR2 SVGAGI, per germline. CDR3 length: 13 residues. Trimming pared 4 bases from V and 1 base from J, leaving 7 bases between. The CDR3 spells CASSSTINYGYTF. The CDR3 DNA reads as TGTGCCAGCAGTTCCACAATTAACTATGGCTACACCTTC.

This clonotype came up a few times. This chain connects TRBV6-8 to TRBJ2-7; 7 bases are a match to TRBD1. This CDR3 has 15 amino acids. Per the germline V gene, CDR1 is MNHGY and CDR2 is SAAAGT. Trimming removed 2 bases from V and 1 base from J; junction bases left unmatched: 5. This CDR3 is CASSYGPGQSYEQYF. In nucleotides, the CDR3 is TGTGCCAGCAGTTACGGTCCGGGACAGTCCTACGAGCAGTACTTC.

The chain combines TRBV6-4 with TRBJ2-2, with TRBD1 as a possible D gene (6 bases). The CDR3 is 15 residues long. Trimming took 6 bases from V and 7 from J, leaving 18 bases between them. The V gene's germline CDR1 is MRHNA and CDR2 SNTAGT. The CDR3 nucleotides read TGTGCCAGCAGCTACAGGGATGAGAGTGGCGGGGAGCTGTTTTTT. It yields the protein CASSYRDESGGELFF.

In its sample, this clonotype was seen a few times. The chain combines TRBV2 with TRBJ1-1; D uncertain. The CDR3 runs 14 residues. Looked up from germline, CDR1 is SNHLY and CDR2 is FYNNEI. The V end was cut by 4 bases, the J end by 1 base, with 10 bases between. DNA of the CDR3: TGTGCCAGCAGTGGAGGCCGATCGAACACTGAAGCTTTCTTT. It codes for CASSGGRSNTEAFF.

The table lists this clonotype with many counts. The CDR3 sequence: CASSLGLAGYNEQFF. CDR3 nucleotides: TGTGCCAGCAGTTTAGGACTAGCGGGTTACAATGAGCAGTTCTTC. The chain is built from TRBV12-3 or TRBV12-4 and TRBJ2-1; 10 nucleotides line up with TRBD2. The V gene end was trimmed by 1 base and the J gene end by 4 bases; junction bases not matched to a gene: 1. This CDR3 contains 15 residues.

This clonotype came up many times. V is TRBV12-3 or TRBV12-4 and J is TRBJ2-6; D is unresolved. This CDR3 spans 13 amino acids. The germline V and J ends were trimmed by 7 bases and 0 bases, with 4 bases remaining between them. CDR3 protein: CASIGSGANVLTF. The CDR3 DNA reads TGTGCCAGCATCGGCTCTGGGGCCAACGTCCTGACTTTC.